This TCR beta chain was captured by sequencing in a study of T-cell memory formation after mild COVID-19. Study results and limitations: Clones shrinking from day 15 to 85 showed even CD4/CD8 mixes; later expanders tilted CD4+.

The V and J ends lost 1 base and 2 bases respectively, with 10 bases between them. Looked up from germline, CDR1 is SGHTA and CDR2 is FQGNSA. The CDR3 contains 15 residues. TCRdb analysed the 5' RACE reads with MiXCR anew, one entry per CDR3 protein. Seen here are about 440,000 distinct CDR3 sequences, roughly 20% observed once, and the top ten hold around 8%. This clonotype was counted many times. Antigen: not known. What was sequenced was PBMCs or a T cell subset sorted from them (not recorded which). The chain joins TRBV7-2 to TRBJ2-3; a possible D gene is TRBD2 (6 bases). The TCR was taken from an adult woman who had mild COVID-19 (a few samples of this study predate the infection). Cell type and time point are not known. CDR3 loop: CASSLGTTLTDTQYF. The CDR3 DNA sequence: TGTGCCAGCAGCTTAGGGACTACTCTCACAGATACGCAGTATTTT.